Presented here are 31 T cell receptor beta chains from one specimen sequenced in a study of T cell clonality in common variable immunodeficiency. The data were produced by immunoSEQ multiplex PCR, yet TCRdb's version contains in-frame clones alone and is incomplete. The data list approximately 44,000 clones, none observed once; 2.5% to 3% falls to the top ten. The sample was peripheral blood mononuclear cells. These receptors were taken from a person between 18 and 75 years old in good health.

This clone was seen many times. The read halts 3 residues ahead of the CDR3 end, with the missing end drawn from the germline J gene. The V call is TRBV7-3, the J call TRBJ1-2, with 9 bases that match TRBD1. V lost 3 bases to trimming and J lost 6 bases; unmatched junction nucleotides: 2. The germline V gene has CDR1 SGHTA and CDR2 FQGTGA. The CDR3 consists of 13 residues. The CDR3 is CASSFRDRDGYTF. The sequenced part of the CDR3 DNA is TGTGCCAGCAGCTTCCGGGACAGGGATGGC.

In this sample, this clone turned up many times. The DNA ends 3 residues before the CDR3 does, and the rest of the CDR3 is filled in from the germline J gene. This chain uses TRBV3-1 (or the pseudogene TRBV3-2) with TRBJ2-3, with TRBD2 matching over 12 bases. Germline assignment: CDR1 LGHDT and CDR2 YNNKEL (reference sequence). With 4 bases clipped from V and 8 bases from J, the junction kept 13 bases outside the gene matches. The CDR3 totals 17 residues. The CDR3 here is CASSPRLAGVGRGTQYF. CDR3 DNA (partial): TGTGCCAGCAGCCCAAGACTAGCGGGAGTCGGTAGGGGTACG.

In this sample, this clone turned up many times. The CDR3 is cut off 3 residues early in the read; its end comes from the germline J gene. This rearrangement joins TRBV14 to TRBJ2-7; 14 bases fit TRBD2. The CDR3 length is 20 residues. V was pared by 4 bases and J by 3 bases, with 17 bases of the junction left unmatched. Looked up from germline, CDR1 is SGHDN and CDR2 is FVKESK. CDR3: CASSPGTSGRTTDLNYEQYF. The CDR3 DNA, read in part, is TGTGCCAGCAGCCCCGGGACTAGCGGGAGAACTACCGACCTAAACTACGAG.

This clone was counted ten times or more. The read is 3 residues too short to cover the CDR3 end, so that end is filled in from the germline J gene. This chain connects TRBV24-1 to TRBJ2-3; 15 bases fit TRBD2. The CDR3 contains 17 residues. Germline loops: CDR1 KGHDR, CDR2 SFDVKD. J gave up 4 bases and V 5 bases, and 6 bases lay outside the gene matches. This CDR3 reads CATSARTSGREADTQYF. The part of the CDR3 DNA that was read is TGTGCCACCAGTGCAAGGACTAGCGGGAGGGAGGCAGATACG.

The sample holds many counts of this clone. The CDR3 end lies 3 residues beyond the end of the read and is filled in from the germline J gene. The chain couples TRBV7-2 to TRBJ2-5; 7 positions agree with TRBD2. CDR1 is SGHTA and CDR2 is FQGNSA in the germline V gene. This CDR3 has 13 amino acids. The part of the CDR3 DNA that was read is TGTGCCAGCAAGGATTACCGGGACTATACC. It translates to CASKDYRDYT. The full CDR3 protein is CASKDYRDYTQYF.

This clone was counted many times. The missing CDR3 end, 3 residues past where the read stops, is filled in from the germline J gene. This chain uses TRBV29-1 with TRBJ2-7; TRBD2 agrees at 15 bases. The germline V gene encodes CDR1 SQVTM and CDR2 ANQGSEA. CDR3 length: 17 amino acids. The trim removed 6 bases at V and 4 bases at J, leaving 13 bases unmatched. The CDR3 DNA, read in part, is TGCAGCGTGGGGGGACTAGCGGGAGGCGCCAAGAGTTACGAG. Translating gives CSVGGLAGGAKSYE. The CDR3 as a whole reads CSVGGLAGGAKSYEQYF.

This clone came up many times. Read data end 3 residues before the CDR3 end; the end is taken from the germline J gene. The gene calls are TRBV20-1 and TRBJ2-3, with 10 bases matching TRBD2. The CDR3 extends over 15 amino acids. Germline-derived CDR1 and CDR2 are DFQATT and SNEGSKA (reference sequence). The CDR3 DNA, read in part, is TGCAGCCCCACACCCGGGACTAGCGTTAGGGATACG. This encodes CSPTPGTSVRDT. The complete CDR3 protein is CSPTPGTSVRDTQYF.

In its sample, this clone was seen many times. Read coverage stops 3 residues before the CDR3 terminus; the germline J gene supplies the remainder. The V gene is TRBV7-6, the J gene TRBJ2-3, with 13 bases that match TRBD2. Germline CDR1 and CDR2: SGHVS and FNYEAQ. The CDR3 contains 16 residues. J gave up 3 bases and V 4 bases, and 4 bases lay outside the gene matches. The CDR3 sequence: CASSYGTSGETDTQYF. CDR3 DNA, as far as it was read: TGTGCCAGCAGCTACGGGACTAGCGGGGAAACAGATACG.

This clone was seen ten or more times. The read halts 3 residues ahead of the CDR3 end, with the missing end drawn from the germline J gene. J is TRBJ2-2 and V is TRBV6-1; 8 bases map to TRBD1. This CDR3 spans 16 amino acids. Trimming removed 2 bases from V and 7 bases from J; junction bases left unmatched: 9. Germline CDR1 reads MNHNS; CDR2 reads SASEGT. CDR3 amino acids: CASSESLPGTGGELFF. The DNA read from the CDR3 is TGTGCCAGCAGTGAATCCCTGCCCGGGACAGGCGGGGAG.

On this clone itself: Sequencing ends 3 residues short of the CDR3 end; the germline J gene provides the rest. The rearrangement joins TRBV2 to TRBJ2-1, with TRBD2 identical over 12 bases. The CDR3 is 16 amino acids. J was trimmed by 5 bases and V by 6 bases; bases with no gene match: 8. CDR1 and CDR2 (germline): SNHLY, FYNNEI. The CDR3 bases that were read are TGTGCCAGCAGATACCAACTAGCGGGGGGAAACAATGAG. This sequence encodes CASRYQLAGGNNE. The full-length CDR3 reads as CASRYQLAGGNNEQFF.

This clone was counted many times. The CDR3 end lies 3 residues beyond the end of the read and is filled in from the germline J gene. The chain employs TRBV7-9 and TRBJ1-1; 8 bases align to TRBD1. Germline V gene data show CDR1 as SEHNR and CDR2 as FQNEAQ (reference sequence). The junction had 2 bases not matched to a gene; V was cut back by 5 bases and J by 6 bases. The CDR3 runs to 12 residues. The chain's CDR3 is CASSQGAAEAFF. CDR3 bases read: TGTGCCAGCAGCCAGGGGGCCGCTGAA.

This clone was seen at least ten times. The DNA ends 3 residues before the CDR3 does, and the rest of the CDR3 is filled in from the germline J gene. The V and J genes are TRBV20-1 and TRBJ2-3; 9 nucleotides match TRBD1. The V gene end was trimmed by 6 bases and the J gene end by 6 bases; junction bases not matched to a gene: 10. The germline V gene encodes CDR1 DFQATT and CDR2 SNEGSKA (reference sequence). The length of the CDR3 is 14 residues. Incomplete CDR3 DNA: TGCAGTGCCCCTGGACAGGGGAATTTGGATACG. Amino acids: CSAPGQGNLDT. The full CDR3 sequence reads CSAPGQGNLDTQYF.

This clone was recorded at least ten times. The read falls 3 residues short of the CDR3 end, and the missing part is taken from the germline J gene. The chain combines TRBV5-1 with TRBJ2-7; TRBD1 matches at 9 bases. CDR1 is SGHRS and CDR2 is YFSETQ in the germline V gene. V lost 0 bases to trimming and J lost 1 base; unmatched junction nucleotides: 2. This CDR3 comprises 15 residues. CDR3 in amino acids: CASSLGDRVSYEQYF. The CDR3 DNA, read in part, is TGCGCCAGCAGCTTGGGGGACAGGGTATCCTACGAG. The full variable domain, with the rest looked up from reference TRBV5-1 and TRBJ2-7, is KAGVTQTPRYLIKTRGQQVTLSCSPISGHRSVSWYQQTPGQGLQFLFEYFSETQRNKGNFPGRFSGRQFSNSRSEMNVSTLELGDSALYLCASSLGDRVSYEQYFGPGTRLTVT.

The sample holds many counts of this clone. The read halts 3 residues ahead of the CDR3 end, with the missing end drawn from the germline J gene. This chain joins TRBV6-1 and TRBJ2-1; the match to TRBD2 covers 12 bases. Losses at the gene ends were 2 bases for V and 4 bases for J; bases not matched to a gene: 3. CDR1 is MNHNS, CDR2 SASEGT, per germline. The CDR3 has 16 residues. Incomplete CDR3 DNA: TGTGCCAGCAGTGAACTAGCGGGAGGGCCGTACAATGAG. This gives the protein CASSELAGGPYNE. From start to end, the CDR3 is CASSELAGGPYNEQFF.

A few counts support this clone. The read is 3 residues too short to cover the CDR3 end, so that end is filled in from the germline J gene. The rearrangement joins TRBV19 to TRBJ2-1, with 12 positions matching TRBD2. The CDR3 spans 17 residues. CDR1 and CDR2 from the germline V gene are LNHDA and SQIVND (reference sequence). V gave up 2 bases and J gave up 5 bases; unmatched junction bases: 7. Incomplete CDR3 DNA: TGTGCCAGTAGTATATGGGCTAGCGGGAGGGGTCACAATGAG. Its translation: CASSIWASGRGHNE. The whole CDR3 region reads CASSIWASGRGHNEQFF.

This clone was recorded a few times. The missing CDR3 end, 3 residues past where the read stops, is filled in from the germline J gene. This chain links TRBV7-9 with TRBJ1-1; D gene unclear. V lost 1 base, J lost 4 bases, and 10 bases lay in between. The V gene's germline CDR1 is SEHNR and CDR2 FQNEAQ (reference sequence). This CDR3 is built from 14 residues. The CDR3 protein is CASSLGVRGTEAFF. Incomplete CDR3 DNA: TGTGCCAGCAGCTTAGGTGTCCGGGGCACTGAA.

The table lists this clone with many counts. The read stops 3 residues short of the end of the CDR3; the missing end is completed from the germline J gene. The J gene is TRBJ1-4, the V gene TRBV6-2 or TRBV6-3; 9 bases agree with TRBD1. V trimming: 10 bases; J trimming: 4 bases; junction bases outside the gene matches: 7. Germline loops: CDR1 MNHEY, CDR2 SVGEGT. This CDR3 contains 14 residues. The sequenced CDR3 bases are TGTGCCACCCTGGACAGGGGAAATAATGAAAAA. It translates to CATLDRGNNEK. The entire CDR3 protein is CATLDRGNNEKLFF.

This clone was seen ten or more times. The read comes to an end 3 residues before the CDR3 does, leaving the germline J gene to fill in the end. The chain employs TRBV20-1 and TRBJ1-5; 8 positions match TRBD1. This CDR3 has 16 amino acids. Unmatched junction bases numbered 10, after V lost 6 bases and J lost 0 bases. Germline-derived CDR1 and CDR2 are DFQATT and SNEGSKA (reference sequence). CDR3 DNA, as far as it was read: TGCAGTGCCAGGACAGGGACGGGATATAGCAATCAGCCC. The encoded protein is CSARTGTGYSNQP. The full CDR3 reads CSARTGTGYSNQPQHF.

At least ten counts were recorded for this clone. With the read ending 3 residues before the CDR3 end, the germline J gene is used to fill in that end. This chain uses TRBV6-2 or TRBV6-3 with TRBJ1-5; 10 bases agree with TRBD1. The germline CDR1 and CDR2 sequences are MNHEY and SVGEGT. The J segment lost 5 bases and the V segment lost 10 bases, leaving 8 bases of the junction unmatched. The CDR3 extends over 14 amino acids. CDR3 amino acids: CATATGGLYQPQHF. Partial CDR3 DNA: TGTGCCACCGCGACAGGGGGCTTATATCAGCCC.

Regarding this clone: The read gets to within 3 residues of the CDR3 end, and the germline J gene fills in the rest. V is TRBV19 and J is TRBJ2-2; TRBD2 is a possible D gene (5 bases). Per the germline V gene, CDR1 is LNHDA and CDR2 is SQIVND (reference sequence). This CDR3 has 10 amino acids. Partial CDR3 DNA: TGTGCCAGTAAGAGCGGAAAG. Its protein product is CASKSGK. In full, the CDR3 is CASKSGKLFF. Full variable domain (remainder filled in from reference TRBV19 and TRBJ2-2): DGGITQSPKYLFRKEGQNVTLSCEQNLNHDAMYWYRQDPGQGLRLIYYSQIVNDFQKGDIAEGYSVSREKKESFPLTVTSAQKNPTAFYLCASKSGKLFFGEGSRLTVL.

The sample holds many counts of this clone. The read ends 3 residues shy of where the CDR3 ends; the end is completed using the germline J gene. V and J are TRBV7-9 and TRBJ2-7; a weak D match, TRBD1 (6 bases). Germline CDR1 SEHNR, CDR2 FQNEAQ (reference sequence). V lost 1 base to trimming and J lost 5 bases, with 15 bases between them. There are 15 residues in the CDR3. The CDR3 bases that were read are TGTGCCAGCAGCTTAGGCGGCCAGGGGAACCACGAG. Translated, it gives CASSLGGQGNHE. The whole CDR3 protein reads CASSLGGQGNHEQYF.

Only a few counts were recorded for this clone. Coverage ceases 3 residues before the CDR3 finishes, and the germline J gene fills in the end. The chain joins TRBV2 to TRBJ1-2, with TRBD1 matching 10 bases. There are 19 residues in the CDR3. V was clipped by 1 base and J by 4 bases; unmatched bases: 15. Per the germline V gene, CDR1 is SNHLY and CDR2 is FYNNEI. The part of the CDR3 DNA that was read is TGTGCCAGCAGTGAAGTACGCGGTAGACAGGGGGCATCAGCCTATGGC. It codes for CASSEVRGRQGASAYG. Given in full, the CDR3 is CASSEVRGRQGASAYGYTF.

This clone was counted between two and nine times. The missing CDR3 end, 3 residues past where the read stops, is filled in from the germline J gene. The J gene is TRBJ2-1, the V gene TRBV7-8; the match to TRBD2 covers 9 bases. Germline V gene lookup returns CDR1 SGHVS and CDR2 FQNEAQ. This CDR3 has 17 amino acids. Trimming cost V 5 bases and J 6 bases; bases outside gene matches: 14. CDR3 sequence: CASSQQHSGSWGNEQFF. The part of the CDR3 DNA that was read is TGTGCCAGCAGCCAACAGCATAGCGGGAGCTGGGGCAATGAG.

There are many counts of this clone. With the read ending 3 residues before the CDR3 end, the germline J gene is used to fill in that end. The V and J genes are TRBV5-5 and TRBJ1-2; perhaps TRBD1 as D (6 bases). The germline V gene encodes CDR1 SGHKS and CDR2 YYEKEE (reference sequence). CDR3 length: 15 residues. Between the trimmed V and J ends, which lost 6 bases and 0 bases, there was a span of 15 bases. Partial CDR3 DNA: TGTGCCAGCACCCAATCTACAGGGCCTAACTATGGC. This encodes CASTQSTGPNYG. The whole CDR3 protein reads CASTQSTGPNYGYTF.

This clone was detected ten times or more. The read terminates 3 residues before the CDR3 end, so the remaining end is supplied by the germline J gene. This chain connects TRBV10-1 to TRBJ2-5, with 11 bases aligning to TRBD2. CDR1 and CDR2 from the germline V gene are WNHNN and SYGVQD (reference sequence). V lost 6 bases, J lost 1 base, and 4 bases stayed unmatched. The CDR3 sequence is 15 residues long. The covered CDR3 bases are TGCGCCAGCAGACGGACTAGCGGGCGCCAAGAGACC. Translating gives CASRRTSGRQET. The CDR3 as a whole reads CASRRTSGRQETQYF.

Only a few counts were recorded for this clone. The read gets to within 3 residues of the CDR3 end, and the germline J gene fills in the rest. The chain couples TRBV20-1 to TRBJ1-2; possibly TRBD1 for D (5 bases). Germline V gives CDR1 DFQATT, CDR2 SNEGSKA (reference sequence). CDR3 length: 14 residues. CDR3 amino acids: CSDPTSGAKETYTF. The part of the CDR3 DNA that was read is TGCAGTGACCCGACTAGCGGGGCGAAAGAGACC.

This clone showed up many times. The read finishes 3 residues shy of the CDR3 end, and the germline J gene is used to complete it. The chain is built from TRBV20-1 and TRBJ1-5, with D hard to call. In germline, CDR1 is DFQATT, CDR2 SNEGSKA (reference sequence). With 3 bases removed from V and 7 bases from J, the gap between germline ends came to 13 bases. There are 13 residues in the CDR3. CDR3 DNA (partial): TGCAGTGCTAGTTCCATACCGGGGCAGCCC. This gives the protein CSASSIPGQP. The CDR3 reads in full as CSASSIPGQPQHF.

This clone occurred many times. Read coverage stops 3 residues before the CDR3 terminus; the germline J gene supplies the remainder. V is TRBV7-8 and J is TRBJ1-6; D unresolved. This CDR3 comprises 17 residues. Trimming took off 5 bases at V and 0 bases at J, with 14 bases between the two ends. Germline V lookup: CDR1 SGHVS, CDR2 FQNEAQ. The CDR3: CASSQYGFSSYNSPLHF. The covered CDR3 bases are TGTGCCAGCAGCCAGTACGGGTTCAGCTCCTATAATTCACCC.

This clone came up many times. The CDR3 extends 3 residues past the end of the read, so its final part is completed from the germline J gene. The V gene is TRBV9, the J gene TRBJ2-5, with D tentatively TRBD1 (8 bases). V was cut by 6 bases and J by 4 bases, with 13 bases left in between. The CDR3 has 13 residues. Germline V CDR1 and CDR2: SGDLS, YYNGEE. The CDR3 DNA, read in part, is TGTGCCAGCAACAGGGGGGAGGGAGAGACC. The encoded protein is CASNRGEGET. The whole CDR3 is CASNRGEGETQYF.

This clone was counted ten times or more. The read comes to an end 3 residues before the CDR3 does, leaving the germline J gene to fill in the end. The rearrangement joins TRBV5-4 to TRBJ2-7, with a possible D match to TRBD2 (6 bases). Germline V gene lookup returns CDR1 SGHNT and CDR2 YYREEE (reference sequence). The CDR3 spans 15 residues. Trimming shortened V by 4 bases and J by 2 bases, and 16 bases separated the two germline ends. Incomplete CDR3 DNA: TGTGCCAGCAGCCCCGGGGCGGGGACCGCCTACGAG. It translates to CASSPGAGTAYE. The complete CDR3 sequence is CASSPGAGTAYEQYF. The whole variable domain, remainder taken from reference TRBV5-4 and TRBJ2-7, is ETGVTQSPTHLIKTRGQQVTLRCSSQSGHNTVSWYQQALGQGPQFIFQYYREEENGRGNFPPRFSGLQFPNYSSELNVNALELDDSALYLCASSPGAGTAYEQYFGPGTRLTVT.

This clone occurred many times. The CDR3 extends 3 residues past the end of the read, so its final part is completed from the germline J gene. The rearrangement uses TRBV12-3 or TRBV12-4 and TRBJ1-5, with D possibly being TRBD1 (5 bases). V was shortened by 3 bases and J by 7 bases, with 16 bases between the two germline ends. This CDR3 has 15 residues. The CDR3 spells CASSLSRAGKQPQHF. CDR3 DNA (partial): TGTGCCAGCAGTTTGTCCCGCGCAGGGAAACAGCCC.